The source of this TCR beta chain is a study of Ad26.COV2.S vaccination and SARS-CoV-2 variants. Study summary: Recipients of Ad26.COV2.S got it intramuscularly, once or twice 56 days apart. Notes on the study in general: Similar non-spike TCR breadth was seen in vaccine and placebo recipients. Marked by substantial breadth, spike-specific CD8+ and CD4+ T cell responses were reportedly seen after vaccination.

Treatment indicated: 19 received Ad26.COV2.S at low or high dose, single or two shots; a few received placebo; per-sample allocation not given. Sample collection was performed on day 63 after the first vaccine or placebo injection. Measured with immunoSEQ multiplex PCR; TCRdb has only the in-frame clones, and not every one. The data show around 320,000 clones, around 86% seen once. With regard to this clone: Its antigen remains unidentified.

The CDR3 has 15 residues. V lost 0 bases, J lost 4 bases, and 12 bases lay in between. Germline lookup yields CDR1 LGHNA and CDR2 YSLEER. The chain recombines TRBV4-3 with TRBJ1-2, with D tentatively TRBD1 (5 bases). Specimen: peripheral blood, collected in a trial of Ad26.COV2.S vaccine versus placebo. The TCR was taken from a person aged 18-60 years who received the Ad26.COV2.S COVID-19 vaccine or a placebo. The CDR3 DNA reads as TGCGCCAGCAGCCAAGATTTGCAACAGGTCTATGGCTACACCTTC. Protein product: CASSQDLQQVYGYTF.